Listed here are 24 T cell receptor beta chains from one sample, sequenced in a study of CXCR3-negative and CXCR3-positive naive CD8 T cells. The libraries of TRB cDNA were prepared using 5' RACE with UMI labels. Reprocessing the 5' RACE reads, TCRdb reports a single entry for every CDR3 protein and omits DNA. This listing includes about 5,100 distinct CDR3 sequences. Sequenced input: naive CXCR3- CD8+ T cells from blood. Subset here: CD45RO-CCR7+CD27+CD95- naive CD8+ T cells lacking CXCR3 (TNR3-). These receptors all stem from a human donor in good health. Some clones in this sample may be carry-over from other donors' samples.

This rearrangement joins TRBV20-1 to TRBJ2-7; the TCRdb D gene call, TRBD2, has no DNA to confirm it. The CDR3 runs to 16 residues. Germline CDR1 DFQATT, CDR2 SNEGSKA (reference sequence). The CDR3 region is CSAKGVVRRESYEQYF.

The V gene is TRBV2, the J gene TRBJ2-7; TCRdb names TRBD1, which stays unverified in the absence of DNA. The CDR3 has 14 residues. CDR1 is SNHLY, CDR2 FYNNEI, per germline. CDR3 in amino acids: CASSDQGVPYEQYF. Together with reference TRBV2 and TRBJ2-7, the CDR3 gives the full variable domain: EPEVTQTPSHQVTQMGQEVILRCVPISNHLYFYWYRQILGQKVEFLVSFYNNEISEKSEIFDDQFSVERPDGSNFTLKIRSTKLEDSAMYFCASSDQGVPYEQYFGPGTRLTVT.

This clonotype counts as medium-sized by frequency. The J gene is TRBJ2-3, the V gene TRBV5-1; absent DNA, TCRdb's TRBD1 call cannot be checked. This CDR3 has 18 amino acids. Per germline, CDR1 SGHRS and CDR2 YFSETQ. The CDR3 here is CASSLPESGMGSTDTQYF.

The chain carries TRBV7-2 and TRBJ1-1; there is no DNA to check the TCRdb D call of TRBD1. The length of the CDR3 is 14 residues. The germline V gene encodes CDR1 SGHTA and CDR2 FQGNSA. The CDR3 loop reads CASSWNRGGTEAFF.

This clonotype is labeled medium-sized (0.01 to 0.1%) based on frequency. The V gene is TRBV20-1, the J gene TRBJ2-2; TCRdb proposes TRBD2, but this gene call is untestable without DNA. This CDR3 has 15 amino acids. Germline V gene lookup returns CDR1 DFQATT and CDR2 SNEGSKA (reference sequence). CDR3 amino acids: CSARDLKVPAGELFF.

The chain recombines TRBV5-1 with TRBJ1-1; the D call from TCRdb, TRBD1, cannot be confirmed without DNA. This CDR3 is 14 amino acids long. Germline CDR1 and CDR2: SGHRS and YFSETQ. CDR3 sequence reads: CASSPAGANTEAFF.

Considering frequency, this clonotype is medium-sized. This chain uses TRBV20-1 with TRBJ2-1; TCRdb gives TRBD2 as the D gene, but with no DNA this cannot be confirmed. Germline V gives CDR1 DFQATT, CDR2 SNEGSKA (reference sequence). CDR3 length: 14 amino acids. CDR3 sequence: CSAPPGGPGNEQFF.

V gene TRBV12-3 or TRBV12-4 combines with J gene TRBJ1-2; there is no DNA to check the TCRdb D call of TRBD1. The CDR3 length is 13 residues. CDR3 sequence: CASSLAGAYGYTF.

V is TRBV13 and J is TRBJ2-7. The CDR3 spans 14 residues. The germline CDR1 and CDR2 sequences are PRHDT and FYEKMQ (reference sequence). The CDR3: CASSLDRGSYEQYF.

CDR3 sequence reads: CASSSDLERTDTQYF. The rearrangement uses TRBV11-2 and TRBJ2-3; the D gene TCRdb calls, TRBD2, cannot be checked with no DNA. The CDR3 spans 15 residues. Germline V CDR1 and CDR2: SGHAT, FQNNGV.

The V call is TRBV5-1, the J call TRBJ2-7; checking the TCRdb D call of TRBD1 is not possible without DNA. CDR1 is SGHRS and CDR2 is YFSETQ in the germline V gene. The CDR3 length is 16 residues. CDR3 sequence: CASSFPGQGNVYEQYF.

Considering frequency, this clonotype is medium-sized. The chain combines TRBV5-1 with TRBJ2-7; without DNA, the TCRdb call of TRBD2 cannot be checked. Germline V lookup: CDR1 SGHRS, CDR2 YFSETQ. There are 14 residues in the CDR3. CDR3 loop: CASSSGTSGYEQYF. The whole variable domain, remainder taken from reference TRBV5-1 and TRBJ2-7, is KAGVTQTPRYLIKTRGQQVTLSCSPISGHRSVSWYQQTPGQGLQFLFEYFSETQRNKGNFPGRFSGRQFSNSRSEMNVSTLELGDSALYLCASSSGTSGYEQYFGPGTRLTVT.

V is TRBV15 and J is TRBJ2-7; the D call of TRBD2 rests on TCRdb alone, since no DNA is present to check it. The CDR3 sequence is 14 residues long. The germline V gene encodes CDR1 LNHNV and CDR2 YYDKDF (reference sequence). This CDR3 is CATSAGGLSYEQYF.

The chain links TRBV6-5 to TRBJ2-7; the TRBD1 assignment by TCRdb is unverifiable without DNA. Germline V gives CDR1 MNHEY, CDR2 SVGAGI. The CDR3 spans 14 residues. CDR3 amino acids: CASSYSFGGGEQYF.

The chain carries TRBV11-2 and TRBJ1-1; TCRdb designates TRBD1, a call that cannot be tested without DNA. The CDR3 consists of 13 residues. Germline V gene sequence: CDR1 SGHAT, CDR2 FQNNGV. CDR3 protein: CASSTWTGPEAFF.

This clonotype is labeled medium-sized (0.01 to 0.1%) based on frequency. The V gene is TRBV20-1, the J gene TRBJ2-7; the TCRdb call, TRBD1, lacks DNA for checking. From germline, CDR1 is DFQATT and CDR2 SNEGSKA (reference sequence). The CDR3 covers 13 residues. CDR3 in amino acids: CSAREAGDDEQYF.

By frequency, this clonotype is medium-sized. This chain uses TRBV4-1 with TRBJ2-5; TCRdb proposes TRBD2, but this gene call is untestable without DNA. The CDR3 has 17 residues. Per the germline V gene, CDR1 is MGHRA and CDR2 is YSYEKL. CDR3 sequence: CASSQVGGLAVQETQYF.

This clonotype is labeled medium-sized based on frequency. The chain carries TRBV27 and TRBJ2-7; TCRdb calls TRBD1, which cannot be checked without DNA. This CDR3 comprises 12 residues. CDR1 is MNHEY, CDR2 SMNVEV, per germline (reference sequence). The CDR3 loop is CASRGHFYEQYF.

The chain recombines TRBV29-1 with TRBJ2-1; TCRdb's D call of TRBD1 is untestable without DNA. From germline, CDR1 is SQVTM and CDR2 ANQGSEA. The CDR3 consists of 11 residues. Here the CDR3 reads CSVAQGYEQFF.

The chain uses TRBV20-1 and TRBJ2-4. This CDR3 is 15 amino acids long. Germline V gives CDR1 DFQATT, CDR2 SNEGSKA (reference sequence). The chain's CDR3 is CSARGRGIAKNIQYF.

This chain joins TRBV4-3 and TRBJ2-1; there is no DNA to check the TCRdb D call of TRBD2. The length of the CDR3 is 15 residues. Germline values: CDR1 LGHNA, CDR2 YSLEER. CDR3 sequence: CASSQDPTEGGEQFF.

By frequency, this clonotype is medium-sized. This rearrangement joins TRBV15 to TRBJ2-1; TCRdb's D call, TRBD1, is unchecked because there is no DNA. The germline V gene has CDR1 LNHNV and CDR2 YYDKDF (reference sequence). The CDR3 loop spans 14 amino acids. The CDR3 sequence: CATSMGQGSNEQFF.

Frequency places this clonotype as medium-sized. The chain couples TRBV7-2 to TRBJ2-7. The germline V gene encodes CDR1 SGHTA and CDR2 FQGNSA. The CDR3 length is 14 residues. The CDR3 loop reads CASSSGLGLYEQYF.

V gene TRBV7-2 combines with J gene TRBJ1-4; TCRdb outputs TRBD1, but without DNA this stays unchecked. Per the germline V gene, CDR1 is SGHTA and CDR2 is FQGNSA. The CDR3 is 15 residues long. The CDR3 spells CASSLVTGSNEKLFF.